This T cell receptor beta chain was recovered during a study of CD8 T cells in Susac syndrome. This clonotype was detected a few times. The authors sequenced TCR beta from blood CD8+ and CD4+ T cells. RNA was extracted with the RNeasy kit, and a quantity of about 0.45 to 1 ug was reverse transcribed using random hexamers. TCR beta CDR3 was amplified by immunoSEQ covering 54 Vbeta and 13 Jbeta. One entry per CDR3 protein, called by TCRdb with MiXCR from the immunoSEQ multiplex PCR reads. This table holds 150,000 to 200,000 distinct CDR3 sequences, 90% to 95% found once. V was cut by 7 bases and J by 7 bases, with 13 bases left in between. The CDR3 has 12 amino acids. Germline CDR1 reads MNHNS; CDR2 reads SASEGT.

What was sequenced was CD4+ T cells from PBMCs. This clonotype was sampled from a human donor with Susac syndrome. The chain uses TRBV6-1 and TRBJ2-5; D call uncertain. Here the CDR3 DNA reads TGTGCCAGCACCGCCGATGGTGGGACCCAGTACTTC. Translated, it gives CASTADGGTQYF.